Listed below are T cell receptor beta chains from one sample, sequenced in a study of blood T cell repertoires in COVID-19. Only in-frame clones appear in the TCRdb table, and some are missing; sequencing was by immunoSEQ multiplex PCR. Of some 320,000 clones listed, around 92% were seen once; the top ten hold approximately 2.9%. Sequenced: PBMCs or T cells enriched from blood (not recorded which). The receptors were gathered from a woman aged 50 to 65 who had been exposed to COVID-19. CDR3s include the opening cysteine and the closing phenylalanine or tryptophan.

V	J	length	CDR3
TRBV29-1	TRBJ2-1	13	CSGGDRGQNEQFF
TRBV7-2	TRBJ1-5	15	CASSLAGQGTQPQHF
TRBV27	TRBJ2-7	13	CASRRTGSYEQYF
TRBV7-2	TRBJ2-3	16	CASSQTSGSSTDTQYF
TRBV24-1	TRBJ1-5	15	CATSDPREALQPQHF
TRBV7-6	TRBJ2-7	16	CASSLEVSGVWGEQYF
TRBV5-8	TRBJ2-6	15	CASSQQGAGANVLTF
TRBV5-4	TRBJ2-7	16	CASSDATRAQSYEQYF
TRBV2	TRBJ2-1	14	CASRLDLPGQKQFF
TRBV5-1	TRBJ2-1	16	CASSAKLAGLSNEQFF
TRBV5-1	TRBJ1-3	14	CASSLGQLRDTIYF
TRBV30	TRBJ1-3	15	CAWNDWDSSGNTIYF
TRBV6-5	TRBJ2-7	14	CASSTGTGSFEQYF
TRBV19	TRBJ1-1	16	CASSIDKGVINTEAFF
TRBV28	TRBJ1-5	14	CASSYGQSIQPQHF
TRBV5-4	TRBJ2-2	17	CASSLRLAGLRGGELFF
TRBV4-1	TRBJ1-2	15	CASSQAQGNINGYTF
TRBV9	TRBJ1-3	17	CASSVGGQSYSGNTIYF
TRBV19	TRBJ1-4	11	CASSNREKLFF
TRBV3-1/TRBV3-2	TRBJ2-2	17	CASSQGGGYRNTGELFF
TRBV3-1/TRBV3-2	TRBJ2-2	17	CASSQDGQGGNTGELFF
TRBV5-1	TRBJ1-2	15	CASSPWDSTTYGYTF
TRBV24-1	TRBJ2-2	16	CATSDPGTGYTGELFF
TRBV4-2	TRBJ2-3	17	CASSPSLRTSYTDTQYF
TRBV2	TRBJ1-4	13	CASSSGTGEKLFF
TRBV5-1	TRBJ1-1	15	CASSLGDRQNTEAFF
TRBV5-1	TRBJ2-7	14	CASSWGTAAYEQYF
TRBV20-1	TRBJ2-1	18	CSASTPADQGFNRNEQFF
TRBV19	TRBJ1-2	12	CAARGLGYGYTF
TRBV3-1/TRBV3-2	TRBJ1-2	15	CASSQGGEGAGGYTF
TRBV18	TRBJ2-7	13	CASSALQGTEQYF
TRBV28	TRBJ1-5	14	CASRTGYGNQPQHF
TRBV9	TRBJ2-3	15	CASSAPGHNTDTQYF
TRBV11-2	TRBJ2-5	14	CASSPTLIQETQYF
TRBV5-1	TRBJ2-2	18	CASYILAGGPWGTGELFF
TRBV23-1	TRBJ1-2	14	CASRHSAGEPGYTF
TRBV29-1	TRBJ2-1	14	CSVGLDRGYNEQFF
TRBV2	TRBJ2-3	14	CASSPLVRADTQYF
TRBV4-1	TRBJ1-1	15	CASSQDIGSNTEAFF
TRBV3-1/TRBV3-2	TRBJ2-7	15	CASSLRLAGNYEQYF
TRBV4-1	TRBJ1-4	15	CASSQEGQTPEKLFF
TRBV30	TRBJ1-5	14	CAWTGQISNQPQHF
TRBV4-1	TRBJ1-3	15	CASSQSIAAGNTIYF
TRBV11-3	TRBJ2-3	13	CASSPPGIGTQYF
TRBV5-1	TRBJ2-7	14	CASSTGLAGYEQYF
TRBV7-2	TRBJ2-7	15	CASSLGPGSGYEQYF
TRBV5-4	TRBJ2-1	16	CASSLASGAAYNEQFF
TRBV5-4	TRBJ2-3	19	CASSSPGTSGGAGTDTQYF
TRBV4-1	TRBJ2-1	17	CASSESRSGQGLNEQFF
TRBV5-4	TRBJ1-2	14	CASSTWGRAYGYTF
TRBV20-1	TRBJ1-1	14	CSASEQGLSTEAFF
TRBV7-9	TRBJ2-6	15	CASSSRGSGANVLTF